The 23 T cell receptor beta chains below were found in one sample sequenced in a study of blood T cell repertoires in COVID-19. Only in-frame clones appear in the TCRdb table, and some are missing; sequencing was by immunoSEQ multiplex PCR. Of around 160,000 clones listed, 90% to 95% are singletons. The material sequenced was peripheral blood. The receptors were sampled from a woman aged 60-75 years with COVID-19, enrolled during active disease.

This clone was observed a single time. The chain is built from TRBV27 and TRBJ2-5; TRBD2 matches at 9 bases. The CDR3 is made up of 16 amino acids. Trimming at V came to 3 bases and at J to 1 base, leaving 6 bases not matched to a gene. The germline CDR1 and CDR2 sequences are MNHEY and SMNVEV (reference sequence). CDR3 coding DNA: TGTGCCAGCAGTTTCAGGCTAGCGGGACTCCAAGAGACCCAGTACTTC. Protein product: CASSFRLAGLQETQYF.

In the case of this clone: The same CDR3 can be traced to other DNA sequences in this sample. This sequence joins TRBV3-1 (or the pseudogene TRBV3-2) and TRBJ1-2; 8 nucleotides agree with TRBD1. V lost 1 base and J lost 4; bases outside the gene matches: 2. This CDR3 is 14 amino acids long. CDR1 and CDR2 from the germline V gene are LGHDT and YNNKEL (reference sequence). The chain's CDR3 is CASSQGQGPYGYTF. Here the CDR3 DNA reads TGTGCCAGCAGCCAAGGACAGGGGCCCTATGGCTACACCTTC.

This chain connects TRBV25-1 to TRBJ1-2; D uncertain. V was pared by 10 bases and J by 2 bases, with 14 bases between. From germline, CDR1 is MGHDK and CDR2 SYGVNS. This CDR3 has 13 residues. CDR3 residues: CATTPAGNYGYTF. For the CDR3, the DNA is TGTGCCACCACCCCCGCGGGCAACTATGGCTACACCTTC.

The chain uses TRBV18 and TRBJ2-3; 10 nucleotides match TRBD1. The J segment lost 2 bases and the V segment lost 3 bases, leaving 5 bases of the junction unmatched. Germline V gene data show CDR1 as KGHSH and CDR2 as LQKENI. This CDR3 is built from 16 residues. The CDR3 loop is CASSPQGTGDTDTQYF. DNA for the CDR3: TGTGCCAGCTCACCTCAGGGGACAGGGGACACAGATACGCAGTATTTT.

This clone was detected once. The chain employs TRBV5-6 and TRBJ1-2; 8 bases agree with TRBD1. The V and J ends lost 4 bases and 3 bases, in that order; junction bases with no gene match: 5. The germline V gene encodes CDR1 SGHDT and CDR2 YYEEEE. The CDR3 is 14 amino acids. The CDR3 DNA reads TGTGCCAGCAGCGGACAGGGCTTAGACTATGGCTACACCTTC. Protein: CASSGQGLDYGYTF.

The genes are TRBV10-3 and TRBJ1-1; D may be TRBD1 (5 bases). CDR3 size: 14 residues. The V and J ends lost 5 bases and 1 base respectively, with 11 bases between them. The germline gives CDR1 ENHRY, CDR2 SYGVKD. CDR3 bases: TGTGCCATCAGTTTAACTGACAGGAACACTGAAGCTTTCTTT. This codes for CAISLTDRNTEAFF.

CDR3: CASSRGTSTGEQYF. DNA for the CDR3: TGTGCCAGCAGCCGCGGGACTAGCACCGGCGAGCAGTACTTC. V gene TRBV5-4 combines with J gene TRBJ2-7; 9 bases are shared with TRBD2. Germline assignment: CDR1 SGHNT and CDR2 YYREEE (reference sequence). V was clipped by 4 bases and J by 6 bases; unmatched bases: 8. The CDR3 runs to 14 residues.

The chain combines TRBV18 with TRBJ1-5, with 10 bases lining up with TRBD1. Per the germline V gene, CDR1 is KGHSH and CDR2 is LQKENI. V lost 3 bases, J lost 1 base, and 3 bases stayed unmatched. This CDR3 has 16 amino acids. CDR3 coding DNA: TGTGCCAGCTCACCGAGACAGGGGGCGAGCAATCAGCCCCAGCATTTT. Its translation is CASSPRQGASNQPQHF.

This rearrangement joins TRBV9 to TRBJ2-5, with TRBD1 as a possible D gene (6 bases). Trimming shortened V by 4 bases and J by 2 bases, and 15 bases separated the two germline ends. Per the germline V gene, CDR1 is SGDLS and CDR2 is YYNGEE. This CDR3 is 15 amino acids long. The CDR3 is CASSSTGTPQETQYF. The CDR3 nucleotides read TGTGCCAGCAGCTCGACCGGGACACCTCAAGAGACCCAGTACTTC.

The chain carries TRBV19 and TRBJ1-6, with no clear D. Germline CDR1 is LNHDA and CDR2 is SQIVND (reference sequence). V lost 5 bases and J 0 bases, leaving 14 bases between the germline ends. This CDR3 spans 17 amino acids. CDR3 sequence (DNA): TGTGCCAGTAGTTTCGTCGGCCGGGGCTCCTATAATTCACCCCTCCACTTT. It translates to CASSFVGRGSYNSPLHF.

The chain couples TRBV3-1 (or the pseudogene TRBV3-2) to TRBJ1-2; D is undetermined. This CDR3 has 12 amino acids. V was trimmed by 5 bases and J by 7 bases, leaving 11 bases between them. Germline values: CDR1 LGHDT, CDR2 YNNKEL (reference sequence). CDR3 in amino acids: CASSFPSGGYTF. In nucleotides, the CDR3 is TGTGCCAGCAGCTTTCCCAGCGGTGGCTACACCTTC.

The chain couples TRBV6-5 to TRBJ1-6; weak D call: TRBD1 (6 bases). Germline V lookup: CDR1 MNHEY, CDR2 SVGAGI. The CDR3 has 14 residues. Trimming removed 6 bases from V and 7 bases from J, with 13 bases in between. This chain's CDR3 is CASRPGDWNSPLHF. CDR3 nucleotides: TGTGCCAGCAGACCAGGGGATTGGAATTCACCCCTCCACTTT.

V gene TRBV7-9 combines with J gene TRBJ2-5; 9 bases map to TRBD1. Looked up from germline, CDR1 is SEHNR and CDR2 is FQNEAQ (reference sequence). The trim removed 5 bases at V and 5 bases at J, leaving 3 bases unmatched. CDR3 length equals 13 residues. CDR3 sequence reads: CASSRQGGETQYF. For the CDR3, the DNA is TGTGCCAGCAGCCGACAGGGGGGGGAGACCCAGTACTTC.

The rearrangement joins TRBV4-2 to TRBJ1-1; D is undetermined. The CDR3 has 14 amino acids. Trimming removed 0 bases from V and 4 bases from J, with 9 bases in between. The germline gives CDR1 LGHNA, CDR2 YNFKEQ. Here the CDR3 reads CASSQDLRGTEAFF. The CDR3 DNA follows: TGTGCCAGCAGCCAAGATCTGCGGGGCACTGAAGCTTTCTTT.

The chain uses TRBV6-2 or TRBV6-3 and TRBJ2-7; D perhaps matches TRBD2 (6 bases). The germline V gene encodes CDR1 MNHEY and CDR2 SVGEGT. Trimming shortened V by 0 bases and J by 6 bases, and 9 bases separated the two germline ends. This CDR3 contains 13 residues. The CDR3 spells CASSYSSGSEQYF. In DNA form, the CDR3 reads TGTGCCAGCAGTTACTCGAGCGGGTCCGAGCAGTACTTC.

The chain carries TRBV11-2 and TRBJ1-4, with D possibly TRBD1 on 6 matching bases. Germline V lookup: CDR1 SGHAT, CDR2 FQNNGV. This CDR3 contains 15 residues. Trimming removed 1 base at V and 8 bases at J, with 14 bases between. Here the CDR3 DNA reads TGTGCCAGCAGCTTAGGCACAGGGTGGAGGGAAAAACTGTTTTTT. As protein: CASSLGTGWREKLFF.

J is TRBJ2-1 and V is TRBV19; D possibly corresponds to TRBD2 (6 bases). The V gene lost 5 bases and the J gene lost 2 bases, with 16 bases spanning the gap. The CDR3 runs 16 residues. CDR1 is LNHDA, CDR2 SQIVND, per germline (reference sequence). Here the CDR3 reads CASSSPGGPPYNEQFF. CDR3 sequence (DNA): TGTGCCAGTAGTTCCCCAGGAGGGCCCCCCTACAATGAGCAGTTCTTC.

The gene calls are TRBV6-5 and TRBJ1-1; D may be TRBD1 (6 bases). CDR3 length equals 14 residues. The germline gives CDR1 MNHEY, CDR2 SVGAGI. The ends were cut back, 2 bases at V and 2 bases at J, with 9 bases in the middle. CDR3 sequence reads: CASSYQGRNTEAFF. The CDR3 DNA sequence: TGTGCCAGCAGTTACCAGGGGAGAAACACTGAAGCTTTCTTT.

The DNA for the CDR3 is TGTGCCAGCAGTGAATGGCTCGGGAGGAATGAAAAACTGTTTTTT. Translated: CASSEWLGRNEKLFF. The rearrangement links TRBV25-1 to TRBJ1-4; no reliable D call. CDR3 size: 15 residues. Germline V CDR1 and CDR2: MGHDK, SYGVNS. V lost 1 base and J lost 5, with 11 bases in between.

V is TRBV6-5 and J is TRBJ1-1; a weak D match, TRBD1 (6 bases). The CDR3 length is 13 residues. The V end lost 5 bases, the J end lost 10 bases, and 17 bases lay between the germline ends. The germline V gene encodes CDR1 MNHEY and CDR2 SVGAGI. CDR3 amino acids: CASSPRGGERAFF. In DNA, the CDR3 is TGTGCCAGCAGTCCTCGGGGGGGCGAGAGAGCTTTCTTT.

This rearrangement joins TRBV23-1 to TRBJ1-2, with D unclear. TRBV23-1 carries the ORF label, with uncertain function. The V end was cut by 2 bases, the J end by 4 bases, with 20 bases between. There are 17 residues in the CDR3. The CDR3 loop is CASSQDVPLYCTYGYTF. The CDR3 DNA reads TGCGCCAGCAGTCAAGATGTGCCCCTTTACTGCACCTATGGCTACACCTTC.

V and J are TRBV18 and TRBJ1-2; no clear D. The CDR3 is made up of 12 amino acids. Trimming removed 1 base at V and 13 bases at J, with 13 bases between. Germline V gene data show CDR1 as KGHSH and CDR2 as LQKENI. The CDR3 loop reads CASSPRQEAGTF. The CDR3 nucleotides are TGTGCCAGCTCACCACGTCAGGAGGCTGGCACCTTC.

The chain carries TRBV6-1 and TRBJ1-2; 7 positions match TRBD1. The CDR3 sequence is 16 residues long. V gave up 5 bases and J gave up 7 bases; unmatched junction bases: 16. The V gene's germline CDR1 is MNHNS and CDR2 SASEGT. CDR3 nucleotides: TGTGCCAGCAGTCAAGAGCCGGGACAGTACTTATCTGGCTACACCTTC. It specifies CASSQEPGQYLSGYTF.